These T cell receptor beta chains were read from a single sample in a study of post-analysis software for immune sequencing data. TCRdb ran MiXCR on the PCR reads and lists one entry per CDR3 protein. The table shows approximately 630,000 distinct CDR3 sequences, with approximately 60% occurring only once. Sequenced: blood. These receptors all stem from a girl under 10 years old with multiple sclerosis. CDR3s leave out the opening cysteine and the closing phenylalanine or tryptophan.

j_gene,v_gene,CDR3aa
TRBJ2-5,TRBV10-3,ATYPTSGSGHQETQY
TRBJ1-4,TRBV15,ATSRDLGVSNEKLF
TRBJ2-5,TRBV7-9,ASSLGAEETQY
TRBJ2-1,TRBV10-3,AISERVLQF
TRBJ2-1,TRBV7-8,ASSLGPGLAWNEQF
TRBJ2-1,TRBV20-1,SAREFLAQSSYNEQF
TRBJ2-3,TRBV20-1,SAREGYGPDTQY
TRBJ1-1,TRBV7-9,ASRNKTGRNTEAF
TRBJ2-7,TRBV18,ASSPSAETSYEQY
TRBJ2-1,TRBV20-1,SAIPTSGTYNEQF
TRBJ2-7,TRBV20-1,SARPILADYEQY
TRBJ2-1,TRBV5-1,ASIPGLAEPNEQF
TRBJ2-1,TRBV5-1,ASSWGPGLAGDDEQF
TRBJ2-3,TRBV20-1,SAVAGSTDTQY
TRBJ2-1,TRBV15,ATSRESGEPYNEQF
TRBJ2-7,TRBV12-3/TRBV12-4,ASSFAKLAGVDEQY
TRBJ2-1,TRBV5-1,ASSLDQGASYNEQF
TRBJ1-2,TRBV12-3/TRBV12-4,ASTGTLGYGYT
TRBJ2-1,TRBV28,ASSPTSGRINEQF
TRBJ1-4,TRBV4-1,ASSQDRYWGKEKLF
TRBJ2-1,TRBV6-5,ASSFRDRGLNEQF
TRBJ1-6,TRBV7-9,ASSPTGQGISPLH
TRBJ2-1,TRBV20-1,SASGTGNEQF
TRBJ2-5,TRBV20-1,SAPNKWTGGSNEQY
TRBJ1-1,TRBV28,ASSLFVEGDTEAF
TRBJ1-2,TRBV29-1,SAESPGTGMLGNYGYT
TRBJ2-1,TRBV7-3,ASSLLAGEHNEQF
TRBJ1-6,TRBV28,ASSPLGQSSYNSPLH
.,TRBV15,ATSRDRGTQETQY
TRBJ2-3,TRBV9,ASSDRLAGGSDTQY
TRBJ1-1,TRBV2,ASSAGDTEAF
TRBJ2-1,TRBV2,ASSEGLAGGGNEQF
TRBJ2-1,TRBV10-3,AIGDGYNEQF
TRBJ2-1,TRBV28,ASKLGGGNEQF
TRBJ2-7,TRBV11-2,ASSSSTENLYEQY
TRBJ2-3,TRBV5-1,ASSFSGVDTQY
TRBJ1-2,TRBV18,ASSKGQGDYGYT
TRBJ2-1,TRBV10-3,AISAREQNEQF
TRBJ2-1,TRBV3-1,ASSQEIAGESGSYNEQF
TRBJ2-7,TRBV7-2,ASSLAGAISYEQY
TRBJ2-2,TRBV5-1,ASSLVATSGSGELF
TRBJ2-1,TRBV12-3/TRBV12-4,ATRWGPLYNEQF
TRBJ2-7,TRBV6-2/TRBV6-3,ASSGAVDSYEQY
TRBJ2-7,TRBV3-1,ASSQDYGGAGETYEQY
TRBJ2-1,TRBV29-1,SSVQLSSCNEQF
TRBJ2-3,TRBV10-3,AISESTGTDTQY
TRBJ2-5,TRBV3-1,ASSQVNQQETQY
TRBJ1-1,TRBV7-2,ASTLSSRGMNTEAF
TRBJ2-1,TRBV6-5,ASSPYHGGTNEQF